The entry below describes one T cell receptor beta chain. Its specificity is unknown. This entry comes from a study of early T cells in non-severe SARS-CoV-2 infection. Study conclusions and caveats: Matching results from VDJdb favored anti-spike CD8 responses, leaving private and CD4 specificities undetected.

Each CDR3 protein gets one entry after TCRdb re-called the 5' RACE reads with MiXCR. The sample yields roughly 45,000 distinct CDR3 sequences, around 4.6% seen once. The CDR3 runs 15 residues. V dropped 1 base and J dropped 4 bases, with 13 bases sitting between them. In germline, CDR1 is LGHNA, CDR2 YSLEER. The TCR comes from an adult who was a healthcare worker with PCR-confirmed SARS-CoV-2 infection or an uninfected control (not recorded which). The sample taken for sequencing was whole blood. This rearrangement joins TRBV4-3 to TRBJ1-2; tentative D call: TRBD1 (5 bases). The DNA for the CDR3 is TGCGCCAGCAGCCAAGTCGCGGGGGAGGGCTATGGCTACACCTTC. Its protein is CASSQVAGEGYGYTF.